These 21 T cell receptor beta chains originate from one sample sequenced in a study of blood T cell repertoires in COVID-19. TCRdb keeps only in-frame clones here, not all; method: immunoSEQ multiplex PCR. The sample holds just over 650,000 clones, approximately 90% seen once. The material sequenced was peripheral blood. The receptors come from a woman aged 18-35 years with acute or convalescent COVID-19.

In the case of this clone: The identical CDR3 is also encoded by other nucleotide sequences in the sample. The chain carries TRBV19 and TRBJ2-7; TRBD1 agrees at 8 bases. The V gene end was trimmed by 3 bases and the J gene end by 3 bases; junction bases not matched to a gene: 4. Per germline, CDR1 LNHDA and CDR2 SQIVND (reference sequence). The CDR3 runs 14 residues. CDR3 sequence (DNA): TGTGCCAGTAGTATCGGAACAGGGGGCTACGAGCAGTACTTC. Encoded protein: CASSIGTGGYEQYF.

The chain recombines TRBV7-2 with TRBJ2-2; D not certain. Germline CDR1 and CDR2: SGHTA and FQGNSA. The CDR3 has 13 residues. V was shortened by 4 bases and J by 4 bases, with 7 bases between the two germline ends. This CDR3 is CASSSKSTGELFF. CDR3 coding DNA: TGTGCCAGCAGCTCGAAGAGCACCGGGGAGCTGTTTTTT.

The J gene is TRBJ2-2, the V gene TRBV18, with a weak D call TRBD1 (5 bases). CDR3 length: 16 residues. Germline V lookup: CDR1 KGHSH, CDR2 LQKENI. The V end was cut by 8 bases, the J end by 4 bases, with 20 bases between. The CDR3 region has the DNA TGTGCCAGCGCGAACAGGAAAGTTAGGAGCACCGGGGAGCTGTTTTTT. It yields the protein CASANRKVRSTGELFF.

The gene calls are TRBV25-1 and TRBJ1-5; D perhaps matches TRBD1 (5 bases). Trimming stripped 5 bases from V and 4 bases from J, with 18 bases between. Germline loops: CDR1 MGHDK, CDR2 SYGVNS. CDR3 length: 16 residues. The CDR3 nucleotides are TGTGCCAGCAGTCCTCGGGGGGAGGGAACAAATCAGCCCCAGCATTTT. It yields the protein CASSPRGEGTNQPQHF.

This chain connects TRBV11-2 to TRBJ2-1, with TRBD2 matching 8 bases. Germline trimming cut 0 bases from V and 3 bases from J; bases unmatched to any gene: 7. Germline CDR1 SGHAT, CDR2 FQNNGV. The CDR3 is 17 residues long. The CDR3 protein is CASSLELSRGVYNEQFF. In DNA form, the CDR3 reads TGTGCCAGCAGCTTAGAATTGTCGCGGGGGGTCTACAATGAGCAGTTCTTC.

The CDR3 region has the DNA TGTGCCAGCAGCTATTCCGGGACAAATCAGTACGAGCAGTACTTC. Protein: CASSYSGTNQYEQYF. The chain links TRBV11-1 to TRBJ2-7; maybe TRBD1 (6 bases). The CDR3 has 15 amino acids. V gave up 4 bases and J gave up 4 bases, with 17 bases separating them. The germline CDR1 and CDR2 sequences are SGHAT and FQDESV (reference sequence).

The chain carries TRBV19 and TRBJ1-2; possible D gene TRBD1, 5 bases. Germline lookup yields CDR1 LNHDA and CDR2 SQIVND (reference sequence). Trimming removed 1 base from V and 7 bases from J, with 13 bases in between. This CDR3 is 14 amino acids long. The CDR3 coding sequence is TGTGCCAGTAGTATAGTTACTGGGGGGTTTGGCTACACCTTC. This translates into CASSIVTGGFGYTF.

On this clone itself: Other DNA sequences from this sample encode an identical CDR3 as well. The chain combines TRBV24-1 with TRBJ2-3; D is perhaps TRBD2 (6 bases). The CDR3 is 13 residues long. The V end lost 5 bases, the J end lost 3 bases, and 8 bases lay between the germline ends. CDR1 KGHDR and CDR2 SFDVKD come from the germline V gene. The CDR3 protein is CATSGAGTDTQYF. The CDR3 DNA follows: TGTGCCACCAGTGGTGCGGGAACAGATACGCAGTATTTT.

V is TRBV5-5 and J is TRBJ1-1; D is possibly TRBD1 (6 bases). The CDR3 length is 13 residues. The ends were cut back, 0 bases at V and 7 bases at J, with 10 bases in the middle. In germline, CDR1 is SGHKS, CDR2 YYEKEE (reference sequence). The CDR3 spells CASSLVTGSEAFF. The CDR3 DNA follows: TGTGCCAGCAGCTTGGTTACAGGGAGTGAAGCTTTCTTT.

V gene TRBV24-1 combines with J gene TRBJ1-1, with TRBD1 matching over 7 bases. Germline CDR1 reads KGHDR; CDR2 reads SFDVKD. V shed 3 bases and J 1 base; nucleotides not matched to a gene: 4. The length of the CDR3 is 15 residues. The CDR3 protein is CATSDAQGGNTEAFF. CDR3 sequence (DNA): TGTGCCACCAGTGATGCCCAGGGGGGGAACACTGAAGCTTTCTTT.

The chain has TRBV25-1 and TRBJ1-6; D gene unclear. The ends were cut back, 1 base at V and 10 bases at J, with 11 bases in the middle. Germline values: CDR1 MGHDK, CDR2 SYGVNS. This CDR3 spans 14 amino acids. CDR3 sequence (DNA): TGTGCCAGCAGTGAATCTACGGAGGTATCACCCCTCCACTTT. Amino acid sequence: CASSESTEVSPLHF. The full variable domain, completed using reference TRBV25-1 and TRBJ1-6, is EADIYQTPRYLVIGTGKKITLECSQTMGHDKMYWYQQDPGMELHLIHYSYGVNSTEKGDLSSESTVSRIRTEHFPLTLESARPSHTSQYLCASSESTEVSPLHFGNGTRLTVT.

The gene calls are TRBV14 and TRBJ1-4; D call uncertain. The CDR3 extends over 12 amino acids. The germline gives CDR1 SGHDN, CDR2 FVKESK. Between the trimmed V and J ends, which lost 3 bases and 11 bases, there was a span of 10 bases. Here the CDR3 reads CASSQQEEKLFF. For the CDR3, the DNA is TGTGCCAGCAGCCAGCAGGAGGAGAAACTGTTTTTT.

The V and J genes are TRBV2 and TRBJ1-2; D is unresolved. The CDR3 has 11 amino acids. The V and J ends lost 10 bases and 4 bases respectively, with 10 bases between them. CDR1 and CDR2 from the germline V gene are SNHLY and FYNNEI. CDR3 coding DNA: TGTGCCACCATGGGCGTCTATGGCTACACCTTC. Protein sequence: CATMGVYGYTF.

The gene calls are TRBV19 and TRBJ1-1; 10 bases match TRBD1. Germline trimming cut 3 bases from V and 3 bases from J; bases unmatched to any gene: 4. Germline CDR1 is LNHDA and CDR2 is SQIVND (reference sequence). The CDR3 has 15 amino acids. The DNA of the CDR3 is TGTGCCAGTAGTATTGGGACAGGGGTGGACACTGAAGCTTTCTTT. This codes for CASSIGTGVDTEAFF.

The rearrangement joins TRBV5-1 to TRBJ2-1; 11 positions match TRBD2. Germline V CDR1 and CDR2: SGHRS, YFSETQ. The CDR3 totals 15 residues. J was trimmed by 5 bases and V by 4 bases; bases with no gene match: 5. CDR3 sequence: CASSELAGVHNEQFF. The DNA of the CDR3 is TGCGCCAGCAGCGAACTAGCGGGGGTACACAATGAGCAGTTCTTC.

This clone showed up just a few times. This rearrangement joins TRBV6-2 or TRBV6-3 to TRBJ2-2; a weak D match, TRBD2 (5 bases). V lost 6 bases to trimming and J lost 7 bases, with 12 bases between them. Germline V CDR1 and CDR2: MNHEY, SVGEGT. This CDR3 comprises 13 residues. CDR3 amino acids: CASSRVRGGELFF. The DNA of the CDR3 is TGTGCCAGCAGCCGTGTTCGGGGCGGGGAGCTGTTTTTT.

A few counts support this clone. V and J are TRBV6-5 and TRBJ1-1; D possibly corresponds to TRBD1 (5 bases). Between the trimmed V and J ends, which lost 7 bases and 5 bases, there was a span of 8 bases. In germline, CDR1 is MNHEY, CDR2 SVGAGI. The CDR3 totals 11 residues. This CDR3 is CASIQGTEAFF. CDR3 DNA sequence: TGTGCCAGCATTCAGGGAACTGAAGCTTTCTTT.

This chain joins TRBV7-9 and TRBJ2-3; D is uncertain. The CDR3 runs to 16 residues. Germline V gene sequence: CDR1 SEHNR, CDR2 FQNEAQ (reference sequence). Trimming cost V 2 bases and J 0 bases, with 12 bases left between them. The CDR3 spells CASSLRQAGSTDTQYF. DNA for the CDR3: TGTGCCAGCAGCTTACGGCAGGCTGGGAGCACAGATACGCAGTATTTT. The full variable domain, its missing parts supplied by reference TRBV7-9 and TRBJ2-3, is DTGVSQNPRHKITKRGQNVTFRCDPISEHNRLYWYRQTLGQGPEFLTYFQNEAQLEKSRLLSDRFSAERPKGSFSTLEIQRTEQGDSAMYLCASSLRQAGSTDTQYFGPGTRLTVL.

This chain connects TRBV25-1 to TRBJ1-2; 7 nucleotides align to TRBD1. With V trimmed by 4 bases and J by 10 bases, 6 bases remained unmatched. Germline CDR1 reads MGHDK; CDR2 reads SYGVNS. The CDR3 covers 12 residues. For the CDR3, the DNA is TGTGCCAGCAGTGTTTCAGGGGGTGACTACACCTTC. Translation gives CASSVSGGDYTF.

This rearrangement joins TRBV6-2 or TRBV6-3 to TRBJ1-1; TRBD1 is a possible D gene (6 bases). V shed 5 bases and J shed 7 bases, with 11 bases lying between them. Germline CDR1 is MNHEY and CDR2 is SVGEGT. The CDR3 sequence is 12 residues long. The CDR3 is CASSRDIFEAFF. The CDR3 coding sequence is TGTGCCAGCAGTCGGGACATCTTTGAAGCTTTCTTT.

This chain links TRBV30 with TRBJ1-2; weak D call: TRBD1 (6 bases). The CDR3 extends over 13 amino acids. Germline V lookup: CDR1 GTSNPN, CDR2 SVGIG (reference sequence). Trimming took off 0 bases at V and 4 bases at J, with 9 bases between the two ends. CDR3: CAWSVDRSYGYTF. Written as DNA, the CDR3 is TGTGCCTGGAGTGTGGACAGATCCTATGGCTACACCTTC.